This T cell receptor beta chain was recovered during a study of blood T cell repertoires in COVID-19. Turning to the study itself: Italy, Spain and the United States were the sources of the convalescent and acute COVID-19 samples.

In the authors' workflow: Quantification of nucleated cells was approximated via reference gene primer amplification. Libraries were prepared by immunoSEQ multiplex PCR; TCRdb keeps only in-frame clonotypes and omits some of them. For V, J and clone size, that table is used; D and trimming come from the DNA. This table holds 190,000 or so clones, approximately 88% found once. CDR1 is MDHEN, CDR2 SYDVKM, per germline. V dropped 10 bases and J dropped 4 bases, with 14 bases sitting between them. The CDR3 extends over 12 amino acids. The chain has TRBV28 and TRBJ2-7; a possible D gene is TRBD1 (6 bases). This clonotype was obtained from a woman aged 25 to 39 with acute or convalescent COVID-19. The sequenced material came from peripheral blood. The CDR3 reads CATWGPAYEQYF. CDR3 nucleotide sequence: TGTGCCACCTGGGGGCCCGCATACGAGCAGTACTTC.